This T cell receptor (beta chain) was captured in a study of cytomegalovirus exposure and HLA in healthy donors (dated 2017 in TCRdb). As for the study more broadly: An earlier analysis of approximately 640 of the donors reported about 250 Gb of sequence data and around 120 million unique TCR beta sequences from 150 million to 200 million T cells. Because of strong linkage in the cohort, roughly 5 DR-DQ haplotypes were treated as single units for association and clustering. In addition to the first cohort of 666 subjects, a separate validation cohort of approximately 120 different subjects was used. Approximately 300 gigabases of sequencing data and around 88 million unique TCR sequences made up an early release that covered over 550 HLA-typed donors. Of the roughly 410 genotyped donors, more than 75% were placed in the genetic ancestry cluster associated with self-reported Caucasian donors. Alongside the repertoire data, information on donor age, sex, ethnicity and CMV serostatus was compiled. The number of donors typed differed by locus, with about 629-630 for A, B, C, DRB1 and DQB1, around 560 for DQA1, 600 to 610 for DPA1, and under 490 for DPB1. The later analysis used no new phenotypic data to find candidate immune exposures, relying instead on TCR beta sequences and their occurrence across donors. The T cell repertoires of 700 or so subjects were profiled by immunosequencing and related to cytomegalovirus serostatus. A later genetic analysis took genome-wide SNP genotypes for about three fifths of the 666 donors and used that subset as a discovery cohort. The study aimed to test whether cataloging public T cell receptors could reveal signatures of past pathogen exposure. A later analysis re-analyzed previously published TCR beta repertoires from 600 to 850 donors and added high-resolution HLA genotyping to study TCR occurrence patterns. All discovery cohort repertoires had been generated using a single sequencing platform. The study combined high-throughput TCR immunosequencing, statistical association of individual TCRs with disease status, and machine learning to predict cytomegalovirus infection status. An earlier analysis of roughly 600 of the donors used high-throughput TCR beta sequencing to judge whether each TCR beta V gene segment behaved as functional or pseudogenic. Among about 410 genotyped donors of the cohort, an average of approximately 220,000 unique TCR beta nucleotide sequences was sequenced per donor, of which approximately 19% were non-productive. Both class I and class II loci were covered by HLA typing, at four-digit resolution.

Libraries came from the immunoSEQ multiplex PCR assay. For the multiplex PCR, a mixture combining 60 forward primers for TCR Vbeta segments and 13 reverse primers for TCR Jbeta segments was used. A multiplex PCR assay on genomic DNA amplified the CDR3 region of rearranged TCR beta genes. Amplified TCR beta libraries were sequenced as 87-base-pair reads on the Illumina HiSeq System. The authors processed their data as follows. In a later analysis, tens of millions of unique TCR beta chains were counted across the roughly 670 repertoires, and roughly 11 million of these chains were shared by at least two donors. Raw reads were error-corrected and collapsed into unique sequences with a nearest-neighbor algorithm that merged closely related sequences to remove PCR and sequencing errors. Alignment of CDR3 sequences to IMGT reference sequences was used to assign V, D and J gene segments. For a sequence to be retained, a match of at least six nucleotides was required to both a V gene segment and a J gene segment. Rearrangements were classified as productive when the CDR3 lacked stop codons and remained in frame with V and J, and all other rearrangements were classified as non-productive. CDR3 was defined by IMGT convention, running from the second conserved V-encoded cysteine to the conserved J-encoded phenylalanine. In an earlier analysis of just under 600 of the donors, sequences lacking an unambiguous match to a single V gene segment were excluded. An earlier analysis of a few hundred of the donors called V segments functional above 56.7% productive rearrangements and segregating when the between-donor standard deviation exceeded 5%. A statistical classification framework was built for diagnosing cytomegalovirus status from the catalog of TCR beta chain sequences. A later analysis assigned V and J genes by comparing TCR nucleotide sequences with IMGT/GENE-DB human TR gene sequences. In a later analysis, CDR3 sequences and most-parsimonious VDJ recombination scenarios were assigned using the TCRdist pipeline. In a later analysis, each TCR beta chain was defined by its CDR3 amino acid sequence together with its V-gene family, and reads without a unique V-gene family were excluded. To address suspected cross-contamination and a sequencing artifact, a later analysis removed 592 highly shared, low-generation-probability nucleotide sequences. In a later analysis, a clonal expansion index for each public chain was calculated from normalized within-repertoire ranks of inferred template counts. A later analysis computed generation probabilities with a VDJ recombination model fitted to out-of-frame rearrangements, and checked the results against IGoR. Hypergeometric tests were used in a later analysis to score TCR-TCR, TCR-HLA and TCR-CMV co-occurrence, with a repertoire-size bias correction applied to the TCR pairs. To estimate false discovery rates, a later analysis permuted the HLA or CMV assignments 20 times. In a later analysis, co-occurring TCRs were grouped with DBSCAN, and TCRdist sequence similarity was added when clustering was performed within HLA-allele-positive subsets. Co-occurrence clustering excluded repertoires with fewer than 30,000 or more than 120,000 public chains, plus five with anomalous nucleotide sharing. Entries here come from immuneACCESS through TCRdb and include only in-frame sequences with V and J called. Some clones fail to appear in such tables; in the studies checked, an unresolved V gene covers under half of the shortfall, and the cause of the remainder is unknown. The V and J calls and clone size come from that table; D and trimming were worked out from the DNA. The sample table records under 70,000 clones. About 9.2% of the sample goes to the ten largest clones.

As concerns this clone: Its antigen remains unidentified.

The paper as a whole reports these results and caveats: Immune exposure information for the cohort was limited to CMV serostatus. The presence/absence analyses assumed that sequencing depth was roughly uniform across donors, and that assumption may not be true. In an earlier analysis of approximately 590 of the donors, most TCR beta V segments appeared in productive rearrangements about 87% or about 30% of the time, broadly matching IMGT annotations. It was suggested by the authors that the approach could potentially be generalized to other disease states and immunological phenotypes. According to a later analysis, parvovirus B19, influenza, CMV and Epstein-Barr virus appeared linked to several top co-occurrence clusters. Cytomegalovirus status was reported to be diagnosed by the classifier with high specificity and sensitivity in both the original and validation cohorts. In the study, approximately 160 TCR beta chains were listed as associated with cytomegalovirus. Because HLA typing was missing for some donors at each locus, association tests included only the typed subset. In this cohort, only TCR beta chains were sequenced, and detectable features were limited by the absence of alpha or paired-chain data. A further reported finding was that TCR beta sequences accurately predicted the HLA-A and HLA-B alleles for most subjects in the first cohort. Linkage disequilibrium might explain the correlated functional status among segregating V segments, but an unknown experimental factor could not be excluded. In a later genetic analysis, a missense DCLRE1C variant was associated with V-gene and J-gene trimming of TCR beta chains, and the association was replicated in an independent cohort. A cluster of highly shared sequence variants was judged likely to represent a technical artifact of the sequencing pipeline. Compared with equally common non-associated chains, HLA-associated TCR beta chains in a later analysis were more clonally expanded and had lower generation probabilities. When HLA alleles, especially DR and DQ, strongly co-occurred, TCR associations were difficult to assign to individual alleles. According to a later genetic analysis, donors in an Asian-associated ancestry cluster had fewer N-insertions in productive TCRs than the approximately 710-donor mean. Because the 87-base-pair reads could not distinguish some IMGT-functional V segments, including TRBV6-2 and TRBV6-3, those segments were excluded. Most TCR sequences were seen in very few donors, while some public TCRs were found in many individuals. The earlier analysis of 587 of the donors excluded some 15 rarely observed V segments, including chromosome 9 orphons, because counts were too low. A few of the identified cytomegalovirus-associated TCR beta chains were confirmed in vitro to be specific for cytomegalovirus antigens. A later analysis found that most CMV-associated TCR beta chains appeared HLA-restricted, with HLA associations seemingly driven largely by CMV exposure. At a false discovery rate of 0.05, a later analysis linked under 20,000 TCR beta sequences to specific HLA alleles. In a later analysis, TCR association rates were found to vary across HLA loci, with the most associated TCRs seen for DRB1 alleles and the fewest for HLA-C alleles.

The cohort comprised 550 to 700 healthy bone marrow donors. At the time of sampling, all cohort members were nominally healthy, though unrecorded immune exposures were likely present. The donor tested CMV seropositive, placing the donor among the roughly 300 seropositive members of the cohort. A peripheral blood sample was collected from each donor, and TCR beta sequencing was performed on peripheral blood mononuclear cells. Genomic DNA extraction from the blood cell samples was performed with the Qiagen DNeasy Blood Extraction Kit. From the cysteine up to the phenylalanine, the CDR3 has a length of 14 residues. Only the CDR3 DNA stays, 42 bases, in frame from base 1. The trim is 2 bases for V and 3 bases for J, with a gap of 11 bases between the germline ends. Sequences SGHTA (CDR1) and FQGNSA (CDR2) are obtained from the germline V gene.

The sequencing input was PBMCs. The chain uses TRBV7-2 and TRBJ2-7, with TRBD2 perhaps the D gene, on 7 matching bases. This sequence was found in a man aged 45-65 years in good health and CMV-seropositive. The DNA sequence reads TGTGCCAGCAGCTTAACGGGGGGCGGCTACGAGCAGTACTTC. Its amino acids are CASSLTGGGYEQYF.